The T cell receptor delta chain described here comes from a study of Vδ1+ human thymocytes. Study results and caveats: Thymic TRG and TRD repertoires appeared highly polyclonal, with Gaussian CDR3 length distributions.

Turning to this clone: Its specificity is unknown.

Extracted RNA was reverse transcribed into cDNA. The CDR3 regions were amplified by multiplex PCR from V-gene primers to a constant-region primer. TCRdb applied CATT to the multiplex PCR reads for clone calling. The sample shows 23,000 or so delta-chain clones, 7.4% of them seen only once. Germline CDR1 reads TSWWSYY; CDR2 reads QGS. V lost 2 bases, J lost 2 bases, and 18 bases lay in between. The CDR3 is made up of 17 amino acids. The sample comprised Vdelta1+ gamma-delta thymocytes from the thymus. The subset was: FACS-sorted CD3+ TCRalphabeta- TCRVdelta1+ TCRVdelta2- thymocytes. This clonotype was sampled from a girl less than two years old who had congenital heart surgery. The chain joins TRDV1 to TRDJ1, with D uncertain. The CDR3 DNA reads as TGTGCTCTTGGGGAATTCGTAAAAAGAAGAGGGACCGATAAACTCATCTTT. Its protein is CALGEFVKRRGTDKLIF.